This TCR beta chain was sequenced for a study of blood T cell repertoires in COVID-19. About the research overall: The origin of the acute and convalescent COVID-19 samples was the United States, Italy and Spain. The analysed material was cDNA or gDNA that came from T cells, B-cell-depleted T cells, or PBMCs.

The germline gives CDR1 MGHRA, CDR2 YSYEKL. This CDR3 comprises 15 residues. Germline trimming cut 4 bases from V and 5 bases from J; bases unmatched to any gene: 7. Profiling relied on immunoSEQ multiplex PCR, and the TCRdb table lists in-frame clones only, not all of them. Among some 250,000 clones listed, 84% were seen once. The receptor comes from a man in his fifties or sixties with acute or convalescent COVID-19. The sequenced sample was peripheral blood. This rearrangement joins TRBV4-1 to TRBJ2-7; TRBD1 agrees at 11 bases. For the CDR3, the DNA is TGCGCCAGCAGCCTGGGGACAGGGGGGTTGGACGAGCAGTACTTC. Encoded protein: CASSLGTGGLDEQYF.